The 4 T cell receptor beta chains given below trace back to one sample, sequenced in a study of OX40 agonist ivuxolimab in advanced cancers. TCRdb's copy holds only in-frame clones and misses some; the assay was immunoSEQ multiplex PCR. The sample shows 50,000 to 85,000 clones, less than 90% of them seen only once. Here the sequenced sample was CD4+ or CD8+ T cells sorted from blood, taken in a trial of the OX40 agonist ivuxolimab. The receptors were sampled from an adult with an advanced solid tumor such as melanoma, head and neck, liver or kidney cancer.

V gene TRBV28 combines with J gene TRBJ1-5; D unclear. Trimming shortened V by 2 bases and J by 0 bases, and 11 bases separated the two germline ends. Looked up from germline, CDR1 is MDHEN and CDR2 is SYDVKM. CDR3 length: 16 amino acids. CDR3 residues: CASSLPRGYSNQPQHF. The CDR3 DNA sequence: TGTGCCAGCAGTTTACCTCGGGGATATAGCAATCAGCCCCAGCATTTT.

The genes are TRBV7-6 and TRBJ2-7, with TRBD2 matching 10 bases. Germline CDR1 reads SGHVS; CDR2 reads FNYEAQ. CDR3 size: 14 residues. The J segment lost 1 base and the V segment lost 7 bases, leaving 4 bases of the junction unmatched. In DNA, the CDR3 is TGTGCCAGCACCGTAGCGGGAGGATCCTACGAGCAGTACTTC. Translating it yields CASTVAGGSYEQYF.

This clone has more than one count but fewer than ten. The chain uses TRBV6-5 and TRBJ1-3; no firm D call. The CDR3 runs to 16 residues. Trimming pared 4 bases from V and 0 bases from J, leaving 13 bases between. CDR1 is MNHEY, CDR2 SVGAGI, per germline. The CDR3, as DNA: TGTGCCAGCAGTTTTACCGGGGTCCGCTCTGGAAACACCATATATTTT. Translation gives CASSFTGVRSGNTIYF.

In its sample, this clone was seen once. The J gene is TRBJ2-3, the V gene TRBV27; D possibly corresponds to TRBD1 (5 bases). The V end lost 0 bases, the J end lost 0 bases, and 7 bases lay between the germline ends. There are 15 residues in the CDR3. Germline V gene lookup returns CDR1 MNHEY and CDR2 SMNVEV (reference sequence). The CDR3 DNA reads as TGTGCCAGCAGTTTATCCAGGGTGAGCACAGATACGCAGTATTTT. It translates to CASSLSRVSTDTQYF.